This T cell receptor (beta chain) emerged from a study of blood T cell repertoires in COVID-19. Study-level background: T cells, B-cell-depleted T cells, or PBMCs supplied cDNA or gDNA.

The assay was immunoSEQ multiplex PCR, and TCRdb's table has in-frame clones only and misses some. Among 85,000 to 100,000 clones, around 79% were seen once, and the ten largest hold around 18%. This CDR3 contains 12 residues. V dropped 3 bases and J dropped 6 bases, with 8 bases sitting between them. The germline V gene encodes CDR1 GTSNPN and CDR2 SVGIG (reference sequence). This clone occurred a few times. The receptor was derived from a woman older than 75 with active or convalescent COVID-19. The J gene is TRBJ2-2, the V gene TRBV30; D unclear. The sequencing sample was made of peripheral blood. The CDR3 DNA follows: TGTGCCTGGAGCTTAGTCGCCGGGGAGCTGTTTTTT. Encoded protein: CAWSLVAGELFF. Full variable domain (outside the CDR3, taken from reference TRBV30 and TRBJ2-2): SQTIHQWPATLVQPVGSPLSLECTVEGTSNPNLYWYRQAAGRGLQLLFYSVGIGQISSEVPQNLSASRPQDRQFILSSKKLLLSDSGFYLCAWSLVAGELFFGEGSRLTVL.